This TCR beta chain was retrieved from a study of shared clonotypes between healthy human individuals. CD4+ cell separation produced CD45RA+ naive and CD45RA-negative memory subsets. The study's findings and limits: Generally, naive subsets (rather than memory subsets) showed larger estimated richness. When naive CD4 clonotypes were compared across a handful of donors, around 5% were shared.

Turning to this clone: Its antigen is unidentified.

The CDR3 spans 14 residues. The V and J ends lost 5 bases and 3 bases respectively, with 13 bases between them. The germline V gene has CDR1 MNHNY and CDR2 SVGAGI (reference sequence). The repertoire was sequenced with immunoSEQ multiplex PCR; TCRdb's copy has only in-frame clones and lacks some. Of hundreds of thousands of clones detected, 74% appear once; the ten largest clones hold roughly 1.7%. Material: memory CD4+ T cells sorted from blood. Subset reported: CD45RA-negative fraction. The origin of this receptor is a woman aged 25 to 39 in good health. The chain recombines TRBV6-6 with TRBJ1-2; perhaps TRBD1 as D (6 bases). CDR3 in DNA: TGTGCCAGCAGTCAACAGGGAAAACACTATGGCTACACCTTC. Encoded protein: CASSQQGKHYGYTF.